This TCR beta chain comes out of a study of blood T cell repertoires in COVID-19. Study overall: COVID-19 samples from acute and convalescent phases originated in the United States, Italy and Spain. PBMCs, B-cell-depleted T cells, or T cells were the source of the cDNA or gDNA that made up the material.

Germline V gene data show CDR1 as SGHTA and CDR2 as FQGNSA. The length of the CDR3 is 14 residues. Germline trimming cut 5 bases from V and 3 bases from J; bases unmatched to any gene: 3. In the authors' workflow: Amplification with reference gene primers provided the estimates of nucleated cell counts. Generated by immunoSEQ multiplex PCR, the TCRdb table keeps only in-frame clones and is missing some. That table gives V, J and clone size, and the DNA gave D and trimming. Of 150,000 to 200,000 clones in the sample, 75% to 95% were seen once. This receptor was taken from a man in his fifties with acute or convalescent COVID-19. Input material: peripheral blood. The rearrangement uses TRBV7-2 and TRBJ2-1, with 8 bases fitting TRBD1. In DNA, the CDR3 is TGTGCCAGCAGCCTGACAGGGGTCTACAATGAGCAGTTCTTC. Its protein is CASSLTGVYNEQFF.